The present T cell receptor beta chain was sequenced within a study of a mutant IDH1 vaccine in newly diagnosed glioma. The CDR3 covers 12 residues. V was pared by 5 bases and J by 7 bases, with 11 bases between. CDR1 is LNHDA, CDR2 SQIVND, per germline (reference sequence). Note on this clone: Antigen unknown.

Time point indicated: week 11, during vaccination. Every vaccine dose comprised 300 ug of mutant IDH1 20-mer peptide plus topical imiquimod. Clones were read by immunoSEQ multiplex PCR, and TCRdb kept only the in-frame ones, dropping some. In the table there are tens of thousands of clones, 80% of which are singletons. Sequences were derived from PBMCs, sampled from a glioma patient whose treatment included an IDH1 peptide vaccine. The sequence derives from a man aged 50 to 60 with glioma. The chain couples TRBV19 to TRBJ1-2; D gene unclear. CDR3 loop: CASSPRGSGYTF. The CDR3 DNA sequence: TGTGCCAGTAGTCCCCGCGGGTCTGGCTACACCTTC.